This T cell receptor beta chain stems from a study of shared clonotypes between healthy human individuals. Sorted subsets were amplified in replicate PCRs using 200 ng DNA, roughly 30,000 T cell genomes. The assay was immunoSEQ multiplex PCR, and TCRdb's table has in-frame clones only and misses some. Counted here are more than 1 million clones, around 82% occurring once; the ten biggest clones make up approximately 0.56%. Per germline, CDR1 SGDLS and CDR2 YYNGEE. Trimming took off 4 bases at V and 4 bases at J, with 14 bases between the two ends. CDR3 length equals 14 residues. Findings of the study overall: The sole specimen, blood, was sampled, and tissue repertoires likely differ.

About this clone: Its antigen is as yet unknown.

Within Nashville, Tennessee resided all donors, each a Caucasian adult. This chain links TRBV9 with TRBJ1-1; a possible D gene is TRBD1 (6 bases). This sequence was found in a man in his late teens or twenties in good health. Some clones in this sample may be carry-over from other donors' samples. The sample consisted of memory CD4+ T cells from PBMCs. Regarding subset: CD45RA-negative fraction. CDR3 sequence: CASSYSPQGTEAFF. The DNA of the CDR3 is TGTGCCAGCAGCTACAGTCCACAGGGCACTGAAGCTTTCTTT.